This T cell receptor (beta chain) is drawn from a study of cytomegalovirus exposure and HLA in healthy donors. Germline V gives CDR1 SGHNT, CDR2 YYREEE (reference sequence). The ends were cut back, 4 bases at V and 1 base at J, with 23 bases in the middle. The CDR3 has 18 amino acids. The PCR employed 60 Vbeta primers together with 13 Jbeta primers. Data came from immunoSEQ multiplex PCR; TCRdb stores just in-frame clones and leaves some out. The table records some 130,000 clones, approximately 75% of them present only once. The receptor was isolated from a woman in her forties in good health and CMV-seropositive. V gene TRBV5-4 combines with J gene TRBJ1-2, with D unresolved. Sequenced material: PBMCs. Here the CDR3 DNA reads TGTGCCAGCAGCCAAGTGGTTAGAACCGAGAAGATTAACTATGGCTACACCTTC. Residues: CASSQVVRTEKINYGYTF.